A single sample is the source of the 23 T cell receptor beta chains below, sequenced in a study of cytomegalovirus exposure and HLA in healthy donors. Both 60 Vbeta primers and 13 Jbeta primers went into the PCR. Libraries were prepared by immunoSEQ multiplex PCR; TCRdb keeps only in-frame clonotypes and omits some of them. The sample holds 210,000 or so clones, approximately 80% seen once. Sequencing was carried out using PBMCs. These receptors came from a boy younger than 10 in good health and CMV-seronegative.

The chain couples TRBV6-5 to TRBJ1-1; D not resolved. CDR1 MNHEY and CDR2 SVGAGI come from the germline V gene. The germline V and J ends were trimmed by 4 bases and 3 bases, with 15 bases remaining between them. This CDR3 comprises 15 residues. The chain's CDR3 is CASSSPTPGYTEAFF. The CDR3 region has the DNA TGTGCCAGCAGTTCTCCTACCCCCGGTTACACTGAAGCTTTCTTT.

The rearrangement links TRBV5-1 to TRBJ1-1; D might be TRBD1 (6 bases). V was pared by 2 bases and J by 0 bases, with 20 bases between. This CDR3 contains 18 residues. Per germline, CDR1 SGHRS and CDR2 YFSETQ. The CDR3 region is CASSFSWEGGLMNTEAFF. CDR3 bases: TGCGCCAGCAGCTTTTCTTGGGAGGGGGGGTTGATGAACACTGAAGCTTTCTTT.

The rearrangement joins TRBV6-5 to TRBJ1-2; D call uncertain. The CDR3 covers 13 residues. The germline V gene has CDR1 MNHEY and CDR2 SVGAGI. The V end was cut by 6 bases, the J end by 4 bases, with 12 bases between. CDR3 in DNA: TGTGCCAGCAGCGGAGGGTGGGGCTATGGCTACACCTTC. It specifies CASSGGWGYGYTF.

The J gene is TRBJ2-5, the V gene TRBV6-6; the D gene is possibly TRBD1 (6 bases). This CDR3 spans 14 amino acids. Germline V gene data show CDR1 as MNHNY and CDR2 as SVGAGI (reference sequence). V was cut by 0 bases and J by 5 bases, with 10 bases left in between. The CDR3: CASSYSQGPETQYF. CDR3 nucleotides: TGTGCCAGCAGTTACTCTCAGGGGCCGGAGACCCAGTACTTC.

V gene TRBV30 combines with J gene TRBJ2-1; the match to TRBD1 covers 7 bases. This CDR3 is 13 amino acids long. The ends lost 5 bases at V and 6 bases at J; junction bases unmatched: 7. CDR1 and CDR2 (germline): GTSNPN, SVGIG (reference sequence). The CDR3 loop is CAWGKDRANEQFF. The CDR3 DNA reads TGTGCCTGGGGAAAAGACAGGGCCAATGAGCAGTTCTTC. The variable domain in full, completed from reference TRBV30 and TRBJ2-1, reads SQTIHQWPATLVQPVGSPLSLECTVEGTSNPNLYWYRQAAGRGLQLLFYSVGIGQISSEVPQNLSASRPQDRQFILSSKKLLLSDSGFYLCAWGKDRANEQFFGPGTRLTVL.

The chain couples TRBV11-2 to TRBJ2-5; D may be TRBD2 (6 bases). This CDR3 has 17 residues. The V gene's germline CDR1 is SGHAT and CDR2 FQNNGV. V was shortened by 0 bases and J by 2 bases, with 16 bases between the two germline ends. The CDR3 loop is CASSLEADGGIQETQYF. CDR3 sequence (DNA): TGTGCCAGCAGCTTAGAGGCGGACGGCGGGATACAAGAGACCCAGTACTTC.

Notes on this clone: Other DNA sequences in the same sample also yield this CDR3. The J gene is TRBJ1-1, the V gene TRBV5-6, with D tentatively TRBD1 (6 bases). This CDR3 has 13 residues. Germline CDR1 is SGHDT and CDR2 is YYEEEE. Trimming removed 3 bases from V and 4 bases from J, with 10 bases in between. CDR3 sequence: CASSWEGGTEAFF. CDR3 nucleotide sequence: TGTGCCAGCAGCTGGGAGGGGGGCACTGAAGCTTTCTTT.

This clone was picked up one time. The chain is built from TRBV4-2 and TRBJ2-1; 12 bases are a match to TRBD2. Germline CDR1 reads LGHNA; CDR2 reads YNFKEQ. With 1 base clipped from V and 9 bases from J, the junction kept 10 bases outside the gene matches. This CDR3 is 17 amino acids long. CDR3 amino acids: CASSQAPSSGRAGEQFF. The CDR3 DNA is TGTGCCAGCAGCCAAGCGCCCTCTAGCGGGAGGGCCGGTGAGCAGTTCTTC.

V is TRBV6-5 and J is TRBJ1-2; weak D call: TRBD1 (6 bases). V was cut by 7 bases and J by 4 bases, with 16 bases left in between. CDR1 and CDR2 (germline): MNHEY, SVGAGI. The CDR3 is 14 amino acids. CDR3 nucleotide sequence: TGTGCCAGCAACGATGGGCGGGGGCTCTATGGCTACACCTTC. Protein sequence: CASNDGRGLYGYTF.

CDR3 loop: CASSTTGVLQFF. CDR3 in DNA: TGTGCCAGCAGCACGACAGGGGTTCTCCAGTTCTTC. The chain has TRBV7-6 and TRBJ2-1; TRBD1 matches at 8 bases. The V gene end was trimmed by 5 bases and the J gene end by 13 bases; junction bases not matched to a gene: 7. The length of the CDR3 is 12 residues. Germline CDR1 SGHVS, CDR2 FNYEAQ.

This chain connects TRBV6-5 to TRBJ2-2; D gene unclear. Looked up from germline, CDR1 is MNHEY and CDR2 is SVGAGI. V lost 6 bases, J lost 4 bases, and 15 bases lay in between. The CDR3 spans 15 residues. The CDR3 DNA reads as TGTGCCAGCAGCCCCATGGTAGCAAGCACCGGGGAGCTGTTTTTT. Protein sequence: CASSPMVASTGELFF.

This clone was detected a few times. The chain couples TRBV6-4 to TRBJ2-3; 10 positions match TRBD2. CDR3 length: 16 amino acids. The germline CDR1 and CDR2 sequences are MRHNA and SNTAGT. After removal of 3 bases from V and 0 bases from J, the junction contained 3 bases not matched to a gene. CDR3 sequence: CASSELAGASTDTQYF. In DNA, the CDR3 is TGTGCCAGCAGTGAGCTAGCGGGAGCTAGCACAGATACGCAGTATTTT.

The chain combines TRBV5-5 with TRBJ2-7; the match to TRBD1 covers 7 bases. CDR3 length: 14 residues. The J segment lost 5 bases and the V segment lost 2 bases, leaving 7 bases of the junction unmatched. The germline V gene encodes CDR1 SGHKS and CDR2 YYEKEE (reference sequence). CDR3 residues: CASSFSGTVDEQYF. Here the CDR3 DNA reads TGTGCCAGCAGCTTCTCCGGGACAGTAGACGAGCAGTACTTC.

The chain carries TRBV6-5 and TRBJ2-2, with D tentatively TRBD1 (6 bases). The V end lost 1 base, the J end lost 4 bases, and 10 bases lay between the germline ends. This CDR3 spans 15 amino acids. Germline-derived CDR1 and CDR2 are MNHEY and SVGAGI. CDR3 protein: CASSYLTGPTGELFF. The CDR3 DNA sequence: TGTGCCAGCAGTTACTTGACAGGACCCACCGGGGAGCTGTTTTTT.

The rearrangement joins TRBV6-5 to TRBJ2-5; TRBD2 aligns across 7 bases. The CDR3 length is 16 residues. Trimming removed 2 bases from V and 5 bases from J; junction bases left unmatched: 11. Germline V gene sequence: CDR1 MNHEY, CDR2 SVGAGI. CDR3 DNA: TGTGCCAGCAGTTACGCGGGAGACGAACCGGGTGAGACCCAGTACTTC. Translating gives CASSYAGDEPGETQYF.

The chain combines TRBV19 with TRBJ1-2, with 8 nucleotides matching TRBD1. With V trimmed by 7 bases and J by 1 base, 8 bases remained unmatched. Per the germline V gene, CDR1 is LNHDA and CDR2 is SQIVND (reference sequence). The CDR3 extends over 15 amino acids. CDR3 bases: TGTGCCAGTATGGAAGGACAGGGACATAACTATGGCTACACCTTC. Translation gives CASMEGQGHNYGYTF.

The DNA of the CDR3 is TGTGCAAGTCGCCCACCCGGGACTAGCGGGAGAGCGAGGTCCTACGAGCAGTACTTC. Its translation: CASRPPGTSGRARSYEQYF. V gene TRBV12-2 combines with J gene TRBJ2-7; whether TRBD2, the table's D call, matches the DNA was not checked. TRBV12-2 constitutes a pseudogene. CDR3 size: 19 residues.

The V and J genes are TRBV30 and TRBJ2-1; 10 nucleotides line up with TRBD2. Germline V gene data show CDR1 as GTSNPN and CDR2 as SVGIG (reference sequence). The CDR3 is made up of 13 amino acids. The junction had 8 bases not matched to a gene; V was cut back by 8 bases and J by 7 bases. For the CDR3, the DNA is TGTGCCGGGACTAGCGAGACGAGGAATGAGCAGTTCTTC. Its protein is CAGTSETRNEQFF.

This clone has a single count. The chain employs TRBV2 and TRBJ2-7, with TRBD1 identical over 7 bases. V was clipped by 3 bases and J by 2 bases; unmatched bases: 7. Germline V gene sequence: CDR1 SNHLY, CDR2 FYNNEI. The CDR3 is 15 amino acids. CDR3 nucleotides: TGTGCCAGCAGTGAGGGGACAGACATCACCTACGAGCAGTACTTC. Translating gives CASSEGTDITYEQYF.

Only one count was recorded for this clone. The V gene is TRBV7-9, the J gene TRBJ2-3; 10 bases align to TRBD1. After removal of 3 bases from V and 3 bases from J, the junction contained 9 bases not matched to a gene. The CDR3 runs 17 residues. The germline gives CDR1 SEHNR, CDR2 FQNEAQ (reference sequence). The DNA for the CDR3 is TGTGCCAGCAGCTTGACCTTGGGACAGGGGTTGACAGATACGCAGTATTTT. Amino acids: CASSLTLGQGLTDTQYF.

The chain employs TRBV30 and TRBJ2-5; the D gene is possibly TRBD1 (6 bases). The CDR3 contains 15 residues. Germline lookup yields CDR1 GTSNPN and CDR2 SVGIG (reference sequence). Trimming stripped 2 bases from V and 5 bases from J, with 18 bases between. The CDR3 here is CAWSNITGQAETQYF. The CDR3, as DNA: TGTGCCTGGAGTAATATAACAGGGCAGGCTGAGACCCAGTACTTC.

The genes are TRBV4-1 and TRBJ2-5, with a weak D call TRBD2 (6 bases). The length of the CDR3 is 15 residues. Trimming left V 8 bases short and J 4 bases short, with 20 bases between. Germline CDR1 reads MGHRA; CDR2 reads YSYEKL. The CDR3 DNA reads TGCGCCAGCGGGCGGGGCTTGGGGTACGGAGAGACCCAGTACTTC. It yields the protein CASGRGLGYGETQYF.

The rearrangement joins TRBV27 to TRBJ2-7; 7 bases map to TRBD1. CDR1 and CDR2 (germline): MNHEY, SMNVEV (reference sequence). The junction had 7 bases not matched to a gene; V was cut back by 5 bases and J by 3 bases. The CDR3 consists of 14 residues. CDR3 sequence reads: CASSITGQYYEQYF. The CDR3 DNA follows: TGTGCCAGCAGTATCACGGGACAGTACTACGAGCAGTACTTC.